This entry concerns a single T cell receptor (beta chain). Its antigen is undetermined. This may be a read error, as it is one base from a much larger clone. This specimen belongs to a study of neurological immune-mediated disorders. Regarding the study as a whole: None of the CDR3 amino acid sequences found in expanded clones was shared across subjects. This suggests that the TCR-beta repertoires were private in all groups.

Germline-derived CDR1 and CDR2 are KGHSH and LQKENI. The CDR3 sequence is 14 residues long. 5'RACE employing 10-nucleotide random UMIs yielded the cDNA. TCRdb processed the 5' RACE reads anew with MiXCR; each CDR3 protein has one entry. The profile shows around 41,000 distinct CDR3 sequences, about 14% of them singletons. The chain employs TRBV18 and TRBJ1-2; weak D call: TRBD1 (6 bases). Sequenced: CD4+ T cells from blood. The source is an older woman with HTLV-1-associated myelopathy (HAM/TSP). The DNA for the CDR3 is TGTGCCAGCTCACCAAGTGCGGGGGCGTATGTCTACACCTTC. Translation gives CASSPSAGAYVYTF.